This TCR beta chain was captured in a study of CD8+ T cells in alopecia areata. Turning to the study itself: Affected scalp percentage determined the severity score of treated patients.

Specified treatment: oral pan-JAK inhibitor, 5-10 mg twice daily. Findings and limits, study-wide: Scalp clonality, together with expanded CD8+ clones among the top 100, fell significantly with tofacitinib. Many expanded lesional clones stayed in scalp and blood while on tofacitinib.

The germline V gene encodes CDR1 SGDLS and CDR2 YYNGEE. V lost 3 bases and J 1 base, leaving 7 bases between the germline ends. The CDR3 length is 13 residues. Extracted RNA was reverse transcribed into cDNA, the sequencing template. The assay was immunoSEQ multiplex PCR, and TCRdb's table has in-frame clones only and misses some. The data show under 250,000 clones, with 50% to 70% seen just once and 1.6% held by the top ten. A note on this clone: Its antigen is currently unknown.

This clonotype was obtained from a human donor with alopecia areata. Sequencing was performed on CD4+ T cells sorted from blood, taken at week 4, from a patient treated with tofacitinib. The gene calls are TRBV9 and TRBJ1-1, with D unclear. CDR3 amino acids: CASSGLSNTEAFF. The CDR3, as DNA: TGTGCCAGCAGCGGGTTGTCGAACACTGAAGCTTTCTTT. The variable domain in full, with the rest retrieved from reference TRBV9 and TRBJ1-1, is DSGVTQTPKHLITATGQRVTLRCSPRSGDLSVYWYQQSLDQGLQFLIQYYNGEERAKGNILERFSAQQFPDLHSELNLSSLELGDSALYFCASSGLSNTEAFFGQGTRLTVV.